This T cell receptor beta chain was sequenced in a study of cytomegalovirus exposure and HLA in healthy donors. With V trimmed by 2 bases and J by 2 bases, 9 bases remained unmatched. CDR3 length equals 17 residues. The germline V gene has CDR1 SEHNR and CDR2 FQNEAQ (reference sequence). About this clone: What it recognizes is unknown.

Study-level results: Based on reports, TCR beta sequences accurately predicted HLA-A and HLA-B alleles for most subjects.

PCR involved 60 Vbeta and 13 Jbeta primers. Sequencing used immunoSEQ multiplex PCR; TCRdb keeps in-frame clones, though not all of them. The sample has 150,000 or so clones, around 79% seen once. This clonotype originated in a female donor in good health and CMV-seronegative. The V gene is TRBV7-9, the J gene TRBJ2-7; 10 bases match TRBD2. The specimen sequenced was PBMCs. CDR3 amino acids: CASSLRPTSGTPYEQYF. As DNA, the CDR3 is TGTGCCAGCAGCTTAAGACCCACTAGCGGGACGCCCTACGAGCAGTACTTC. Full variable domain (outside the CDR3, taken from reference TRBV7-9 and TRBJ2-7): DTGVSQNPRHKITKRGQNVTFRCDPISEHNRLYWYRQTLGQGPEFLTYFQNEAQLEKSRLLSDRFSAERPKGSFSTLEIQRTEQGDSAMYLCASSLRPTSGTPYEQYFGPGTRLTVT.